The 15 T cell receptor beta chains in this list originate from one sample, sequenced in a study of blood T cells in healthy people across ages. It was with a sample-barcoded 5' primer and a J-beta primer mix that a second PCR of roughly 6 to 12 cycles was run. TCRdb re-called the 5' RACE reads through MiXCR, storing one row per CDR3 protein. The sample consists of approximately 790,000 distinct CDR3 sequences, about 59% of them appearing once. Sequenced input: blood. These receptors were obtained from a man younger than 40 in good health.

The chain joins TRBV29-1 to TRBJ2-1, with D possibly TRBD1 on 6 matching bases. Trimming removed 3 bases from V and 10 bases from J, with 16 bases in between. The CDR3 totals 13 residues. Germline-derived CDR1 and CDR2 are SQVTM and ANQGSEA. The chain's CDR3 is CSVDTGRTREQFF. In DNA, the CDR3 is TGCAGCGTTGACACAGGGAGAACCCGGGAGCAGTTCTTC.

This chain connects TRBV20-1 to TRBJ2-5; D is possibly TRBD2 (6 bases). V lost 6 bases and J 0 bases, leaving 14 bases between the germline ends. This CDR3 comprises 14 residues. Germline V gene lookup returns CDR1 DFQATT and CDR2 SNEGSKA (reference sequence). The CDR3 DNA sequence: TGCAGTGCCGGCTTTAGCGGCTACCAAGAGACCCAGTACTTC. Amino acid sequence: CSAGFSGYQETQYF.

The rearrangement joins TRBV10-3 to TRBJ2-1; the D gene is possibly TRBD2 (6 bases). V dropped 8 bases and J dropped 4 bases, with 21 bases sitting between them. Per the germline V gene, CDR1 is ENHRY and CDR2 is SYGVKD. This CDR3 region has 16 residues. The CDR3 spells CAISRDSTRRYNEQFF. In nucleotides, the CDR3 is TGTGCCATCTCCCGGGACTCCACTCGGCGATACAATGAGCAGTTCTTC.

This clonotype was detected a few times. This chain joins TRBV12-3 or TRBV12-4 and TRBJ2-1, with a weak D call TRBD2 (6 bases). The CDR3 spans 11 residues. Trimming took off 6 bases at V and 8 bases at J, with 8 bases between the two ends. Here the CDR3 DNA reads TGTGCCAGCAGATGGGGGGATGAGCAGTTCTTC. Translating it yields CASRWGDEQFF.

V is TRBV7-2 and J is TRBJ2-7, with D possibly being TRBD1 (5 bases). Between the trimmed V and J ends, which lost 4 bases and 0 bases, there was a span of 10 bases. Germline assignment: CDR1 SGHTA and CDR2 FQGNSA. This CDR3 spans 14 amino acids. The CDR3 DNA reads TGTGCCAGCAGCTCTGCCAGGGACTCCTACGAGCAGTACTTC. Its protein product is CASSSARDSYEQYF.

The J gene is TRBJ1-2, the V gene TRBV4-2, with 10 bases aligning to TRBD1. V trimming: 0 bases; J trimming: 4 bases; junction bases outside the gene matches: 8. This CDR3 comprises 17 residues. CDR1 is LGHNA and CDR2 is YNFKEQ in the germline V gene. The CDR3 loop is CASSQDPGQGPIYGYTF. CDR3 DNA sequence: TGTGCCAGCAGCCAAGATCCGGGACAGGGGCCAATCTATGGCTACACCTTC.

With respect to this clonotype: This may be a read error: a much more frequent sequence differs by one nucleotide. CDR3 in DNA: TGTGCCAGCAGCTCCGGACTAGAAACCACAGATACGCAGTATTTT. This gives the protein CASSSGLETTDTQYF. V gene TRBV6-2 or TRBV6-3 combines with J gene TRBJ2-3, with 7 bases that match TRBD2. V lost 6 bases to trimming and J lost 2 bases; unmatched junction nucleotides: 8. CDR1 is MNHEY and CDR2 is SVGEGT in the germline V gene. CDR3 length: 15 residues.

V is TRBV10-3 and J is TRBJ2-3, with a weak D call TRBD2 (6 bases). V was clipped by 7 bases and J by 0 bases, with 14 bases between them. The germline V gene encodes CDR1 ENHRY and CDR2 SYGVKD. The CDR3 is 15 amino acids. The CDR3: CAINSGDSSTDTQYF. CDR3 DNA: TGTGCCATCAACTCGGGGGATTCTAGCACAGATACGCAGTATTTT.

This chain connects TRBV28 to TRBJ1-2; maybe TRBD1 (5 bases). The CDR3 has 12 amino acids. The V gene lost 7 bases and the J gene lost 3 bases, with 9 bases spanning the gap. In germline, CDR1 is MDHEN, CDR2 SYDVKM. The CDR3, as DNA: TGTGCCAGCACCGCGACAGACTATGGCTACACCTTC. This gives the protein CASTATDYGYTF.

The gene calls are TRBV7-9 and TRBJ1-4; D possibly corresponds to TRBD1 (6 bases). CDR1 and CDR2 (germline): SEHNR, FQNEAQ (reference sequence). The CDR3 is 16 residues long. V dropped 4 bases and J dropped 7 bases, with 19 bases sitting between them. The CDR3 sequence is CASSSIAQGPVEKLFF. For the CDR3, the DNA is TGTGCCAGCAGCTCGATAGCTCAGGGGCCCGTTGAAAAACTGTTTTTT.

This clonotype was detected a few times. The chain has TRBV20-1 and TRBJ2-7; possibly TRBD2 for D (6 bases). Germline CDR1 and CDR2: DFQATT and SNEGSKA (reference sequence). CDR3 length equals 14 residues. V lost 1 base to trimming and J lost 1 base, with 11 bases between them. The CDR3 DNA reads as TGCAGTGCTAGAGTAACAGGAGGGTCCTACGAGCAGTACTTC. Protein product: CSARVTGGSYEQYF.

The chain joins TRBV5-1 to TRBJ1-4; 7 nucleotides agree with TRBD1. Germline V lookup: CDR1 SGHRS, CDR2 YFSETQ. The junction had 10 bases not matched to a gene; V was cut back by 4 bases and J by 4 bases. The CDR3 spans 16 residues. The DNA for the CDR3 is TGCGCCAGCAGCCTACAAACCGGGACAGTTAATGAAAAACTGTTTTTT. As protein: CASSLQTGTVNEKLFF.

The rearrangement links TRBV20-1 to TRBJ2-4, with D perhaps given as TRBD1 or TRBD2 (5 bases each). The CDR3 runs to 13 residues. The germline V gene encodes CDR1 DFQATT and CDR2 SNEGSKA (reference sequence). V was cut by 2 bases and J by 13 bases, with 18 bases left in between. This CDR3 reads CSARPPTVGEQYF. The CDR3 DNA reads TGCAGTGCTAGACCGCCGACAGTTGGGGAGCAGTACTTC.

The chain combines TRBV7-2 with TRBJ1-1, with D possibly TRBD1 on 6 matching bases. CDR1 SGHTA and CDR2 FQGNSA come from the germline V gene. The CDR3 extends over 14 amino acids. Deletions cut 3 bases from V and 4 bases from J, with 12 bases between. The CDR3 loop reads CASSFGTIGTEAFF. The CDR3 bases are TGTGCCAGCAGCTTCGGGACAATTGGCACTGAAGCTTTCTTT.

This clonotype was picked up a small number of times. The chain couples TRBV2 to TRBJ2-5, with 7 bases aligning to TRBD2. J gave up 5 bases and V 0 bases, and 9 bases lay outside the gene matches. The germline gives CDR1 SNHLY, CDR2 FYNNEI. The CDR3 sequence is 16 residues long. In DNA, the CDR3 is TGTGCCAGCAGTGAAGCGTTGGGAGGGGTAGGGGAGACCCAGTACTTC. As protein: CASSEALGGVGETQYF.